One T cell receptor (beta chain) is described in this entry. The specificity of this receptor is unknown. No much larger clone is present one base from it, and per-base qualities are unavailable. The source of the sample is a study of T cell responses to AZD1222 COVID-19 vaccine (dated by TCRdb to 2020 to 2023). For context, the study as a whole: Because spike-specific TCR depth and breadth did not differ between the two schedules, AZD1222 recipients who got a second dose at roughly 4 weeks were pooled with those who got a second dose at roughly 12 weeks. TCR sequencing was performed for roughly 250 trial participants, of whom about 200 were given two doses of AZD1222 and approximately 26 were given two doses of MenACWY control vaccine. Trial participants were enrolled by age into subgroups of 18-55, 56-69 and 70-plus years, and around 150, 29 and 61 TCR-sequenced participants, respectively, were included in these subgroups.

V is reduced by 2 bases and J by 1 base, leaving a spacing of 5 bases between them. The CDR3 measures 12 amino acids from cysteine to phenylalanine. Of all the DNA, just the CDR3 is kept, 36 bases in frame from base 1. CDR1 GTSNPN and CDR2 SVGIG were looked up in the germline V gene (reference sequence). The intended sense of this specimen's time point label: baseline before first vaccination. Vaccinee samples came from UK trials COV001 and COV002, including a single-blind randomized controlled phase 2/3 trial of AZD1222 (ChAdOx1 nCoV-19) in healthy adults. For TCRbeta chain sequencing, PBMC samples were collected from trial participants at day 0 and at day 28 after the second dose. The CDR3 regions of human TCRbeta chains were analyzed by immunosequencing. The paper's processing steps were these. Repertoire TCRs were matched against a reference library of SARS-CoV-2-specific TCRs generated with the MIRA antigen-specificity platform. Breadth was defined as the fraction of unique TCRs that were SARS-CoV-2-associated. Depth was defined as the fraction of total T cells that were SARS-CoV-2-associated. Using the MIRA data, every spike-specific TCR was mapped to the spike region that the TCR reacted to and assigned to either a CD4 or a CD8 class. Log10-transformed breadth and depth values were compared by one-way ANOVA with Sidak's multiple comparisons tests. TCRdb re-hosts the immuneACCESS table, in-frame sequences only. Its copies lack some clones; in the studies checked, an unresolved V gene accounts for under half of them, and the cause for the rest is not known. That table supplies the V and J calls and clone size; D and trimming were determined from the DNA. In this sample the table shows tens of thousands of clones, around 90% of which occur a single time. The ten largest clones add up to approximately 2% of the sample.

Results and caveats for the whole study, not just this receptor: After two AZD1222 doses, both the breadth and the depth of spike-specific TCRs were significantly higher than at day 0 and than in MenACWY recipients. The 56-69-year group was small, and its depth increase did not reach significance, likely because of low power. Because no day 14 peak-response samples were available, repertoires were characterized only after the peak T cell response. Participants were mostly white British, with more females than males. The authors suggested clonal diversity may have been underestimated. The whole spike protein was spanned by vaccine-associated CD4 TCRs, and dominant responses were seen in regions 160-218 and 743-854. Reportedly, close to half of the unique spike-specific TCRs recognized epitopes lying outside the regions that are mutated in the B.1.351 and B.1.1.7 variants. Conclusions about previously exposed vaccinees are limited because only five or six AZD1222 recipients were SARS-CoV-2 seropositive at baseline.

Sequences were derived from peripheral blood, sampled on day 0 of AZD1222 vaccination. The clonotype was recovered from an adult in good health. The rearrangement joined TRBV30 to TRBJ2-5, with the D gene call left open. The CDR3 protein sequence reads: CAWSSSQETQYF. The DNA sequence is TGTGCCTGGAGTTCCAGCCAAGAGACCCAGTACTTC.